This paragraph covers one TCR beta chain sequence. An even split of each subset's genomic DNA across several immunoSEQ plates was performed. Sorted subsets were amplified in replicate PCRs using 200 ng DNA, about 30,000 T cell genomes. Sequencing used immunoSEQ multiplex PCR; TCRdb keeps in-frame clones, though not all of them. The table shows 750,000 to 1,000,000 clones, with 80% to 95% occurring only once. Germline assignment: CDR1 MNHNS and CDR2 SASEGT. Trimming shortened V by 0 bases and J by 3 bases, and 15 bases separated the two germline ends. The CDR3 spans 16 residues. CD45RO-negative, CCR7-positively selected cells formed the naive CD8 fraction, excluding terminally differentiated effector memory CD45RA+ cells. All donors qualified as healthy HIV-negative adults and had experienced no recent acute infections or vaccinations. The source of the sample is a study of shared clonotypes between healthy human individuals.

This chain links TRBV6-1 with TRBJ2-7, with D perhaps TRBD1 (5 bases). Material: naive CD8+ T cells sorted from blood. The TCR comes from a man under 40 in good health. The CDR3 protein is CASSEAAQGSIYEQYF. In DNA, the CDR3 is TGTGCCAGCAGTGAAGCGGCGCAGGGATCCATCTACGAGCAGTACTTC.